This T cell receptor (beta chain) was profiled in a study of cytomegalovirus exposure and HLA in healthy donors. Findings and caveats of the study: Prior analysis indicated that the majority of TCR beta V segments exhibited productivity approximately 90% or approximately 30% of the time. Sequencing depth across donors, presence/absence analyses assumed, was roughly uniform.

The PCR made use of 60 Vbeta and 13 Jbeta primers. Clones were sequenced by immunoSEQ multiplex PCR, and TCRdb holds only the in-frame ones, with some missing. The table has around 150,000 clones, roughly 80% seen once; the top ten hold about 1.4%. Worth noting for this clone: The antigen remains unidentified.

Germline CDR1 and CDR2: MGHRA and YSYEKL. V lost 2 bases and J lost 4; bases outside the gene matches: 5. The CDR3 is 16 residues long. J is TRBJ1-3 and V is TRBV4-1, with TRBD1 matching over 10 bases. This TCR was sampled from a woman aged 30 to 39 in good health and CMV-seronegative. The sequenced material came from PBMCs. The DNA of the CDR3 is TGCGCCAGCAGCCAATGGGACAGGGGAATGGGAAACACCATATATTTT. Encoded protein: CASSQWDRGMGNTIYF.